This is a list of T cell receptor beta chains from one sample in a study of regulatory T cells in long-lasting Graves disease. Each CDR3 protein gets one entry after TCRdb re-called the multiplex PCR reads with MiXCR. The profile shows about 440,000 distinct CDR3 sequences, 14% to 15% of them singletons. These same records also appear under a second study, on T cells in Graves' hyperthyroidism and ophthalmopathy.

This material consisted of peripheral blood mononuclear cells (PBMCs), taken at new diagnosis, from a patient treated with antithyroid drugs. The receptor set was obtained from a woman aged 30 to 39 with Graves disease. The CDR3 runs from the conserved cysteine through the conserved F or W. A D gene is named only where the DNA matches it firmly. A clone size is listed for some rows: how often the clone was seen (once, few, many), or a class if it is expanded.

v_call	clone_size	j_call	d_call	cdr3_aa	cdr3_nt
TRBV18	many	TRBJ2-3	TRBD2	CASSPPVLAGADTQYF	TGTGCCAGCTCACCACCAGTCCTAGCGGGAGCAGATACGCAGTATTTT
TRBV5-8	many	TRBJ1-5	TRBD1	CASSLGQGYQPQHF	TGTGCCAGCAGCTTAGGACAGGGATATCAGCCCCAGCATTTT
TRBV7-9	many	TRBJ2-1	NA	CASSLPVGPEQFF	TGTGCCAGCAGCCTCCCTGTTGGGCCAGAGCAGTTCTTC
TRBV6-1	many	TRBJ2-7	NA	CASGKDVTDEQYF	TGTGCCAGCGGAAAGGACGTAACAGACGAGCAGTACTTC
TRBV20-1	few	TRBJ1-5	NA	CSALRPGESGQPQHF	TGCAGTGCCCTTCGGCCAGGGGAAAGTGGACAGCCCCAGCATTTT
TRBV2	many	TRBJ1-4	TRBD1	CASRHLEQGAHEKLFF	TGTGCCAGCCGTCACCTGGAACAGGGGGCCCATGAAAAACTGTTTTTT
TRBV24-1	NA	TRBJ2-3	NA	CATSDPLDTQYF	TGTGCCACCAGTGACCCCCTAGATACGCAGTATTTT
TRBV5-1	NA	TRBJ1-3	TRBD1	CASSPGTGGSNTIYF	TGCGCCAGCAGCCCCGGGACAGGGGGCAGCAACACCATATATTTT
TRBV5-1	many	TRBJ2-7	TRBD2	CASSWSVAGVEQYF	TGCGCCAGCAGCTGGTCGGTAGCGGGAGTTGAGCAGTACTTC
TRBV10-1	few	TRBJ1-1	TRBD1	CASIPSDRAQTEAFF	TGCGCCAGCATCCCCTCGGACAGGGCACAAACTGAAGCTTTCTTT
TRBV12-3/TRBV12-4	many	TRBJ1-4	NA	CASSAGGGAWIKLFF	TGTGCCAGCAGTGCCGGGGGGGGCGCGTGGATAAAACTGTTTTTT
TRBV2	NA	TRBJ2-6	NA	CASSERGTGANVLTF	TGTGCCAGCAGTGAAAGGGGGACTGGGGCCAACGTCCTGACTTTC
TRBV20-1	many	TRBJ2-7	TRBD1	CSQEDRGPHEQYF	TGCAGCCAAGAGGACAGGGGTCCCCACGAGCAGTACTTC
TRBV20-1	NA	TRBJ1-5	TRBD1	CSAVSGTGYQPQHF	TGCAGTGCTGTTTCCGGGACAGGCTATCAGCCCCAGCATTTT
TRBV30	few	TRBJ2-7	TRBD2	CAWSAGTNSYEQYF	TGTGCCTGGAGTGCCGGGACTAACTCCTACGAGCAGTACTTC
TRBV28	NA	TRBJ2-1	TRBD2	CASRDRGGEQFF	TGTGCCAGCAGGGACCGGGGGGGGGAGCAGTTCTTC
TRBV20-1	many	TRBJ2-3	TRBD2	CSARDVVGGRRSTDTQYF	TGCAGTGCTAGAGATGTAGTAGGCGGGAGGCGAAGCACAGATACGCAGTATTTT
TRBV5-1	many	TRBJ2-3	TRBD2	CASRPRTSGKTDTQYF	TGCGCCAGCAGGCCCAGGACTAGCGGGAAGACAGATACGCAGTATTTT
TRBV13	few	TRBJ2-1	NA	CASSPRGSASSYNEQFF	TGTGCCAGCAGCCCACGAGGGAGCGCCAGCTCCTACAATGAGCAGTTCTTC
TRBV18	many	TRBJ1-2	TRBD1	CASSPGQGTTNYGYTF	TGTGCCAGCTCACCAGGACAGGGGACTACTAACTATGGCTACACCTTC
TRBV20-1	many	TRBJ1-5	NA	CSALPQPYSNQPQHF	TGCAGTGCTCTACCCCAGCCCTATAGCAATCAGCCCCAGCATTTT
TRBV20-1	few	TRBJ1-2	NA	CSASRPPEGYGYTF	TGCAGTGCTAGTCGACCGCCGGAGGGCTATGGCTACACCTTC
TRBV11-2	many	TRBJ1-2	TRBD1	CASSLSPGTGTNYGYTF	TGTGCCAGCAGCTTATCGCCCGGGACAGGGACTAACTATGGCTACACCTTC
TRBV9	few	TRBJ2-1	NA	CASSEEGKGEQFF	TGTGCCAGCAGCGAAGAGGGGAAAGGTGAGCAGTTCTTC
TRBV7-9	few	TRBJ2-1	NA	CASSPASPYNEQFF	TGTGCCAGCAGCCCGGCTAGCCCCTACAATGAGCAGTTCTTC
TRBV19	few	TRBJ1-5	TRBD1	CASSWTGADQPQHF	TGTGCCAGTAGTTGGACAGGGGCGGATCAGCCCCAGCATTTT
TRBV11-2	many	TRBJ2-1	NA	CASSSPSVGEGEQFF	TGTGCCAGCAGCTCCCCGTCCGTGGGTGAGGGTGAGCAGTTCTTC
TRBV28	many	TRBJ2-7	NA	CASGATAYEQYF	TGTGCCAGCGGGGCGACCGCCTACGAGCAGTACTTC
TRBV6-1	many	TRBJ2-1	NA	CASTPGRNYNEQFF	TGTGCCAGCACCCCTGGTCGGAACTACAATGAGCAGTTCTTC
TRBV6-5	many	TRBJ2-1	NA	CASSYSATYNEQFF	TGTGCCAGCAGTTACTCAGCGACCTACAATGAGCAGTTCTTC
TRBV27	many	TRBJ2-1	TRBD2	CASSLVTSENEQFF	TGTGCCAGCAGTTTAGTCACTAGCGAGAATGAGCAGTTCTTC
TRBV19	few	TRBJ2-1	NA	CASSIGKGEQFF	TGTGCCAGTAGTATAGGGAAGGGTGAGCAGTTCTTC
TRBV18	NA	TRBJ2-1	TRBD2	CASSVGVLAGTNEQFF	TGTGCCAGCAGCGTAGGTGTCCTAGCGGGAACTAATGAGCAGTTCTTC
TRBV9	NA	TRBJ2-1	TRBD2	CASSVSAGTGYNEQFF	TGTGCCAGCAGCGTATCAGCGGGGACCGGGTACAATGAGCAGTTCTTC
TRBV28	many	TRBJ2-2	NA	CASSLIGEDRDGELFF	TGTGCCAGCAGTTTAATAGGGGAGGACCGAGACGGGGAGCTGTTTTTT
TRBV6-1	NA	TRBJ2-1	NA	CASTQTQTLQFF	TGTGCCAGCACCCAGACTCAGACTCTGCAGTTCTTC
TRBV20-1	many	TRBJ2-7	NA	CSARVRDYEQYF	TGCAGTGCTAGGGTCAGGGACTACGAGCAGTACTTC
TRBV20-1	many	TRBJ2-5	TRBD1	CSALDRGVGETQYF	TGCAGTGCTCTGGACAGGGGGGTTGGAGAGACCCAGTACTTC
TRBV4-1	many	TRBJ1-1	TRBD1	CASSQSPYGTVNPYTEAFF	TGCGCCAGCAGCCAGTCCCCTTACGGGACAGTGAATCCTTACACTGAAGCTTTCTTT
TRBV20-1	few	TRBJ2-7	TRBD2	CSASLPPLLAGGPYEQYF	TGCAGTGCTAGCCTGCCCCCCCTTTTGGCGGGAGGGCCCTACGAGCAGTACTTC
TRBV30	NA	TRBJ1-1	NA	CAWSVFGQNTEAFF	TGTGCCTGGAGTGTATTTGGCCAGAACACTGAAGCTTTCTTT
TRBV2	few	TRBJ2-6	NA	CASSPAGYGANVLTF	TGTGCCAGCAGTCCCGCGGGTTATGGGGCCAACGTCCTGACTTTC
TRBV11-2	few	TRBJ1-4	NA	CASSLGVFNEKLFF	TGTGCCAGCAGCTTAGGAGTATTTAATGAAAAACTGTTTTTT
TRBV7-3	many	TRBJ2-1	TRBD2	CASSLSGSNEQFF	TGTGCCAGCAGCTTAAGCGGGAGTAATGAGCAGTTCTTC
TRBV20-1	many	TRBJ2-1	TRBD2	CSAREAGGTSGSYNEQFF	TGCAGTGCTAGAGAAGCGGGGGGGACTAGCGGGAGCTACAATGAGCAGTTCTTC
TRBV18	many	TRBJ2-3	TRBD2	CASSPRDYTDTQYF	TGTGCCAGCTCACCTCGGGACTACACAGATACGCAGTATTTT
TRBV20-1	NA	TRBJ2-5	TRBD2	CSARDSLAGTPGQYF	TGCAGTGCTAGAGATTCCCTAGCGGGGACCCCAGGCCAGTACTTC
TRBV27	many	TRBJ1-5	NA	CASSPITRPGHHQPQHF	TGTGCCAGCAGTCCTATAACCCGTCCGGGCCACCATCAGCCCCAGCATTTT
TRBV11-2	many	TRBJ2-7	NA	CASSFGTDSYEQYF	TGTGCCAGCAGCTTCGGTACCGACTCCTACGAGCAGTACTTC
TRBV6-1	NA	TRBJ1-5	NA	CASSDRDINQPQHF	TGTGCCAGCAGCGATAGGGACATCAATCAGCCCCAGCATTTT